The clone carrying this T cell receptor beta chain was detected a few times. Its antigen is as yet unknown. This specimen belongs to a study of cytomegalovirus exposure and HLA in healthy donors. Points from the study as a whole: Three CMV-associated chains were confirmed in vitro to be specific for CMV antigens. Later on, an analysis found that several of the most significant clusters appeared to be linked to common viral pathogens, which included parvovirus B19.

This CDR3 comprises 14 residues. The germline V gene encodes CDR1 LNHDA and CDR2 SQIVND (reference sequence). V gave up 7 bases and J gave up 2 bases; unmatched junction bases: 5. The PCR had 60 Vbeta and 13 Jbeta primers. TCRdb keeps only in-frame clones here, not all; method: immunoSEQ multiplex PCR. The table shows around 190,000 clones, with about four fifths occurring only once. Sequenced input: PBMCs. This chain links TRBV19 with TRBJ2-1; 7 bases match TRBD2. The TCR originated in a man between 40 and 49 years old in good health and CMV-seropositive. The CDR3 sequence is CASNREGPYNEQFF. The CDR3 coding sequence is TGTGCCAGTAATAGGGAGGGCCCCTACAATGAGCAGTTCTTC.